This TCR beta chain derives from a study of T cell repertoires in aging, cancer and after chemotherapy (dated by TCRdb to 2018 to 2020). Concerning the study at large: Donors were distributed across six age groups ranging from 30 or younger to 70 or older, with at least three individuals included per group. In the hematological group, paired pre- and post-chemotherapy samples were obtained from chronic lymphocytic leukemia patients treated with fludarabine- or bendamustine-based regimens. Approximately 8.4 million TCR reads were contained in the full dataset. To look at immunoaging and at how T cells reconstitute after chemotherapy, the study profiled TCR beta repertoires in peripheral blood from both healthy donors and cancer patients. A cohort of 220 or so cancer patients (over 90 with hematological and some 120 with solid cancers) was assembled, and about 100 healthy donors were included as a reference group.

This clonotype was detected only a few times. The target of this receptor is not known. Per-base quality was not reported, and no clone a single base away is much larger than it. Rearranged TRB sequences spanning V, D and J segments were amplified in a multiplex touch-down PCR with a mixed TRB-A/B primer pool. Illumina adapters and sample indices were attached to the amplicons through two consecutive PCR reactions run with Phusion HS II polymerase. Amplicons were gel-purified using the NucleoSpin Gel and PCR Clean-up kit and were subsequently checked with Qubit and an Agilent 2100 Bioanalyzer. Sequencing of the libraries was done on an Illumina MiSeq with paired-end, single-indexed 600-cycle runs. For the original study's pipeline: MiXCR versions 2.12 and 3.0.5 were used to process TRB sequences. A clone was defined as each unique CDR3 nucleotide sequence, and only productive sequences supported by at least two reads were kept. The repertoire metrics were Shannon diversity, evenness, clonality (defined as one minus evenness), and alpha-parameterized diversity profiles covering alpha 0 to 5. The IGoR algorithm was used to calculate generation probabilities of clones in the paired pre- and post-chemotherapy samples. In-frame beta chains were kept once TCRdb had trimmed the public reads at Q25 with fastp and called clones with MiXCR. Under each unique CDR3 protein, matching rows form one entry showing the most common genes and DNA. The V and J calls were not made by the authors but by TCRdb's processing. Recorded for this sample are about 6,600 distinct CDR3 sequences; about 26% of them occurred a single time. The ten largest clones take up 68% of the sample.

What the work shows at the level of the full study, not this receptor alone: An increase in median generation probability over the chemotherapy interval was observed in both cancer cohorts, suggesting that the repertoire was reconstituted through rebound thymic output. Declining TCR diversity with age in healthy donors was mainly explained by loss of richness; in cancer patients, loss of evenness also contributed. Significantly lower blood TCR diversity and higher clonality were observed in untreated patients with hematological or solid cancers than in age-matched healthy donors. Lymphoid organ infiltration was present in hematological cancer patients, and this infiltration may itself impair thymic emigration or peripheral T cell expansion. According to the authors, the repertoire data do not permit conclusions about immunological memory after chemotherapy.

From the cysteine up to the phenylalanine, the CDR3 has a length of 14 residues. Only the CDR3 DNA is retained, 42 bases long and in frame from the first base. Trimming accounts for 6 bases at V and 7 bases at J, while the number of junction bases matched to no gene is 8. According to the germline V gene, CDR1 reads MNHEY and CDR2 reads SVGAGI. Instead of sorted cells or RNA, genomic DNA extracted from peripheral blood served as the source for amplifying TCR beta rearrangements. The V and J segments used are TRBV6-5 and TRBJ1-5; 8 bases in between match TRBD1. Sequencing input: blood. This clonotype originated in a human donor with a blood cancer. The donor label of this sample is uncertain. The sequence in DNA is TGTGCCAGCAGCTACGGACAGGGAAGCCAGCCCCAGCATTTT. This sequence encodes CASSYGQGSQPQHF.